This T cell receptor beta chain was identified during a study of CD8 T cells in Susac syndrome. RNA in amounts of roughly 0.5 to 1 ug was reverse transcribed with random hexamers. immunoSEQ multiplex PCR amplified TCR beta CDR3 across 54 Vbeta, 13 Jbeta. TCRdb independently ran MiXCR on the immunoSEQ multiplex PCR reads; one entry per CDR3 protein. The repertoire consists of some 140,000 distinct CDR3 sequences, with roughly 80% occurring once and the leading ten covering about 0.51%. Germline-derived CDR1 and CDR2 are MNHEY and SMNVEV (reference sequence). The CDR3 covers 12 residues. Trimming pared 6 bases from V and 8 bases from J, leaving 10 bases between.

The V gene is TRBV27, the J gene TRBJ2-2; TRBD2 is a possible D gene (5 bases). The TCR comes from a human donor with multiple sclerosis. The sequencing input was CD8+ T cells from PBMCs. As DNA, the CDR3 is TGTGCCAGCAGGGCGGGTCTAGGGGAGCTGTTTTTT. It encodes CASRAGLGELFF.